Presented here are 5 T cell receptor beta chains from one specimen sequenced in a study of long-term antiretroviral therapy in people with HIV. A v3.0 immunoSEQ assay was performed at survey level. Assay used: immunoSEQ multiplex PCR; TCRdb lists only in-frame clones, some missing. Altogether 15,000 to 20,000 clones are present, almost 80% being singletons, with the ten largest covering 11%. Sample: unsorted PBMCs, taken 2.3 years after starting antiretroviral therapy. The receptors derive from a woman aged 40 to 50 with HIV.

The V gene is TRBV30, the J gene TRBJ1-1; D unclear. Germline V gene sequence: CDR1 GTSNPN, CDR2 SVGIG (reference sequence). This CDR3 comprises 14 residues. Trimming left V 2 bases short and J 4 bases short, with 14 bases between. The CDR3 nucleotides read TGTGCCTGGAGTCAGCCATCTACCGTCACTGAAGCTTTCTTT. This codes for CAWSQPSTVTEAFF.

The chain employs TRBV10-3 and TRBJ1-1; weak D call: TRBD1 (5 bases). Trimming took off 7 bases at V and 0 bases at J, with 9 bases between the two ends. CDR1 ENHRY and CDR2 SYGVKD come from the germline V gene. The CDR3 has 13 amino acids. As DNA, the CDR3 is TGTGCCATCACCTCGACAGTGAACACTGAAGCTTTCTTT. It specifies CAITSTVNTEAFF.

The J gene is TRBJ1-2, the V gene TRBV15, with a weak D call TRBD1 (6 bases). The V end was cut by 3 bases, the J end by 0 bases, with 11 bases between. CDR1 is LNHNV and CDR2 is YYDKDF in the germline V gene (reference sequence). The CDR3 extends over 15 amino acids. In nucleotides, the CDR3 is TGTGCCACCAGCAGCCTACAGGGAGCTAACTATGGCTACACCTTC. It is translated as CATSSLQGANYGYTF.

This chain uses TRBV5-1 with TRBJ1-1, with D hard to call. V was cut by 0 bases and J by 1 base, with 10 bases left in between. The CDR3 is made up of 15 amino acids. Germline values: CDR1 SGHRS, CDR2 YFSETQ. As DNA, the CDR3 is TGCGCCAGCAGCTTGGGTGAGGGAGGGAACACTGAAGCTTTCTTT. Residues: CASSLGEGGNTEAFF.

The chain joins TRBV2 to TRBJ2-3; no firm D call. V was clipped by 0 bases and J by 10 bases, with 5 bases between them. The germline CDR1 and CDR2 sequences are SNHLY and FYNNEI. The CDR3 is 11 residues long. The CDR3 reads CASSEAGPQYF. CDR3 bases: TGTGCCAGCAGTGAAGCAGGGCCGCAGTATTTT.